This record covers a single TCR beta chain. Source study methods: Nucleated cell counts were estimated from reference gene primer amplification. Sequencing was performed with immunoSEQ multiplex PCR; in TCRdb, only in-frame clones are kept and a portion is missing. V and J calls and clone size are given by that table; D and trimming were obtained from the DNA. The sample holds about 250,000 clones; 65% to 85% are singletons and the top ten take around 8%. These data come from a study of blood T cell repertoires in COVID-19. Study details: The United States, Italy and Spain provided the acute and convalescent COVID-19 samples. PBMCs, B-cell-depleted T cells, or T cells were the source of the cDNA or gDNA that made up the material.

Per the germline V gene, CDR1 is MNHEY and CDR2 is SVGAGI. The CDR3 extends over 13 amino acids. V was clipped by 8 bases and J by 5 bases; unmatched bases: 5. The chain combines TRBV6-5 with TRBJ1-5; 8 nucleotides align to TRBD1. Sequencing was carried out using peripheral blood. The clonotype was recovered from a woman of 80 years or more with acute or convalescent COVID-19. CDR3 bases: TGTGCCAGCGGGGTGGACAGGGATCAGCCCCAGCATTTT. This sequence encodes CASGVDRDQPQHF.